One T cell receptor beta chain is described in this entry. Its matching antigen is unknown. The PCR contained 60 Vbeta and 13 Jbeta primers. Sequencing was performed with immunoSEQ multiplex PCR; in TCRdb, only in-frame clones are kept and a portion is missing. The sample lists 110,000 or so clones; 70% to 80% were seen once. Likely unrecorded immune exposures existed in these nominally healthy donors. This record belongs to a study of cytomegalovirus exposure and HLA in healthy donors. General observations from the study: The authors assumed roughly uniform sequencing depth across donors for presence/absence analyses. Donor immune exposure was known only as CMV serostatus.

Per germline, CDR1 SEHNR and CDR2 FQNEAQ (reference sequence). The V and J ends lost 1 base and 4 bases respectively, with 11 bases between them. The CDR3 is 15 residues long. The TCR was taken from a woman in her fifties or sixties in good health and CMV-seropositive. The source material was PBMCs. The rearrangement joins TRBV7-9 to TRBJ1-5; tentative D call: TRBD1 (5 bases). Written as DNA, the CDR3 is TGTGCCAGCAGCTTAGGTCGAACAGGAAATCAGCCCCAGCATTTT. It codes for CASSLGRTGNQPQHF.